The next 4 T cell receptor beta chains were all read from a single sample in a study of blood T cell repertoires in COVID-19. Data came from immunoSEQ multiplex PCR; TCRdb stores just in-frame clones and leaves some out. Counted here are about 300,000 clones, roughly 83% occurring once; the ten biggest clones make up around 1.5%. Sequencing was carried out using peripheral blood. The source is a woman aged 50 to 65 with acute or convalescent COVID-19.

On this clone itself: The identical CDR3 is also encoded by other nucleotide sequences in the sample. The chain employs TRBV18 and TRBJ2-5, with D perhaps TRBD2 (5 bases). This CDR3 is built from 13 residues. V lost 2 bases, J lost 4 bases, and 8 bases lay in between. Germline CDR1 reads KGHSH; CDR2 reads LQKENI. The CDR3 reads CASSPAGGETQYF. The CDR3 DNA is TGTGCCAGCTCACCAGCAGGAGGAGAGACCCAGTACTTC.

Turning to this clone: One junction end disagrees with the germline gene, perhaps due to a read error. V and J are TRBV4-1 and TRBJ2-1; TRBD2 aligns across 10 bases. The CDR3 contains 14 residues. The V gene's germline CDR1 is MGHRA and CDR2 YSYEKL. The CDR3 is CASSQESASGSAVF. CDR3 DNA sequence: TGCGCCAGCAGCCAAGAGTCGGCTAGCGGGAGTGCAGTCTTC.

This clone was seen a single time. The DNA of the CDR3 is TGTGCCATCAGTGAGTCCCAGGGGGCGATACTCTACAATGAGCAGTTCTTC. It is translated as CAISESQGAILYNEQFF. The chain links TRBV10-3 to TRBJ2-1; 8 bases are a match to TRBD1. The germline gives CDR1 ENHRY, CDR2 SYGVKD. V was clipped by 0 bases and J by 3 bases; unmatched bases: 7. This CDR3 region has 17 residues.

The CDR3 sequence is CASSIRNDLWGSGRAFF. The DNA of the CDR3 is TGTGCCAGTAGTATTCGTAACGATTTGTGGGGCTCGGGTAGAGCTTTCTTT. The chain employs TRBV19 and TRBJ1-1; possibly TRBD1 for D (5 bases). Trimming removed 3 bases at V and 10 bases at J, with 27 bases between. The CDR3 has 17 amino acids. From germline, CDR1 is LNHDA and CDR2 SQIVND (reference sequence).